A single sample is the source of the 14 T cell receptor beta chains below, sequenced in a study of CD8 T cells in Susac syndrome. The authors reverse transcribed roughly 0.5 to 1 ug RNA with random hexamers. TCRdb called the immunoSEQ multiplex PCR reads again in MiXCR, with one record for every CDR3 protein. The repertoire holds roughly 160,000 distinct CDR3 sequences, with 90% to 97% as singletons. The sequenced sample was CD4+ T cells from PBMCs. These receptors all stem from a human donor with Susac syndrome.

CDR3 region: CATSSLAGGPFGELFF. The CDR3 DNA reads TGTGCCACCAGCAGTCTAGCGGGAGGGCCGTTCGGGGAGCTGTTTTTT. The V and J genes are TRBV15 and TRBJ2-2, with 12 bases matching TRBD2. CDR1 LNHNV and CDR2 YYDKDF come from the germline V gene (reference sequence). Trimming at V came to 3 bases and at J to 7 bases, leaving 6 bases not matched to a gene. This CDR3 is 16 amino acids long.

This clonotype was counted a single time. The J gene is TRBJ1-1, the V gene TRBV20-1; no reliable D call. Germline CDR1 DFQATT, CDR2 SNEGSKA (reference sequence). The CDR3 spans 12 residues. V was shortened by 2 bases and J by 10 bases, with 14 bases between the two germline ends. The CDR3: CSARPLGVGAFF. For the CDR3, the DNA is TGCAGTGCTAGACCCCTGGGAGTGGGAGCTTTCTTT.

The chain joins TRBV20-1 to TRBJ2-3; no reliable D call. The CDR3 consists of 14 residues. Germline assignment: CDR1 DFQATT and CDR2 SNEGSKA (reference sequence). The V gene lost 0 bases and the J gene lost 5 bases, with 12 bases spanning the gap. CDR3 DNA sequence: TGCAGTGCTAGAGATCCCACCTTTGGAGATACGCAGTATTTT. Its translation: CSARDPTFGDTQYF.

This clonotype was counted once. J is TRBJ2-4 and V is TRBV15; D tentatively reads TRBD1 or TRBD2 (5 bases each). Germline loops: CDR1 LNHNV, CDR2 YYDKDF (reference sequence). Between the trimmed V and J ends, which lost 0 bases and 7 bases, there was a span of 10 bases. The length of the CDR3 is 14 residues. DNA of the CDR3: TGTGCCACCAGCAGAGATTGGGGACCCAACATTCAGTACTTC. It codes for CATSRDWGPNIQYF.

The CDR3 bases are TGTGCCACCAGCAGAGATCCGGGGATAGGGCAGTTCTTC. This encodes CATSRDPGIGQFF. The chain couples TRBV15 to TRBJ2-1; possible D gene TRBD2, 5 bases. CDR1 is LNHNV, CDR2 YYDKDF, per germline (reference sequence). Trimming took off 0 bases at V and 12 bases at J, with 12 bases between the two ends. The CDR3 is 13 amino acids.

A word on this clonotype: An end of the junction does not agree with germline; a read error may underlie this. V and J are TRBV7-7 and TRBJ2-4; the match to TRBD2 covers 11 bases. CDR3 size: 15 residues. Germline lookup yields CDR1 SSHAT and CDR2 FNYEAQ (reference sequence). The CDR3 loop is CASSSGTSGPNIQYF. The CDR3 bases are TGTGCTAGCAGCTCCGGGACTAGCGGCCCAAACATTCAGTACTTC.

The chain is built from TRBV7-9 and TRBJ2-7; 11 bases map to TRBD2. Germline-derived CDR1 and CDR2 are SEHNR and FQNEAQ (reference sequence). The CDR3 has 15 amino acids. Losses at the gene ends were 5 bases for V and 8 bases for J; bases not matched to a gene: 11. The chain's CDR3 is CASSLGTSGGPKQYF. The CDR3 DNA sequence: TGTGCCAGCAGCCTCGGGACTAGCGGTGGGCCGAAGCAGTACTTC.

The gene calls are TRBV6-2 or TRBV6-3 and TRBJ2-6; TRBD1 matches 9 bases. Unmatched junction bases numbered 6, after V lost 7 bases and J lost 2 bases. The CDR3 is 16 amino acids. Germline V gene sequence: CDR1 MNHEY, CDR2 SVGEGT. The CDR3 region has the DNA TGTGCCAGCACCCGGGACAGGGAACCTGGGGCCAACGTCCTGACTTTC. Translating it yields CASTRDREPGANVLTF.

CDR3: CASALGETQYF. The CDR3 nucleotides are TGTGCTAGTGCCCTGGGGGAGACCCAGTACTTC. The chain employs TRBV12-5 and TRBJ2-5; D remains ambiguous. The germline V gene encodes CDR1 LGHNT and CDR2 FRNRAP. With 7 bases removed from V and 5 bases from J, the gap between germline ends came to 8 bases. The CDR3 totals 11 residues.

This clonotype was seen just once. This sequence joins TRBV24-1 and TRBJ2-5; possible D gene TRBD2, 5 bases. The V gene lost 5 bases and the J gene lost 0 bases, with 9 bases spanning the gap. Germline CDR1 reads KGHDR; CDR2 reads SFDVKD. This CDR3 contains 14 residues. The CDR3 loop is CATSGKDYQETQYF. The CDR3, as DNA: TGTGCCACCAGTGGAAAGGACTACCAAGAGACCCAGTACTTC.

The chain has TRBV30 and TRBJ1-2; the D is unclear. The germline V gene has CDR1 GTSNPN and CDR2 SVGIG (reference sequence). The V gene lost 2 bases and the J gene lost 7 bases, with 14 bases spanning the gap. This CDR3 has 13 amino acids. The CDR3 DNA reads as TGTGCCTGGAGTACGGGAGGGATACGTGGCTACACCTTC. It translates to CAWSTGGIRGYTF.

The chain couples TRBV27 to TRBJ1-1; no firm D call. With 3 bases removed from V and 3 bases from J, the gap between germline ends came to 8 bases. The germline V gene has CDR1 MNHEY and CDR2 SMNVEV (reference sequence). CDR3 length: 13 amino acids. In DNA form, the CDR3 reads TGTGCCAGCAGTTTGATCCGGGACACTGAAGCTTTCTTT. Its protein product is CASSLIRDTEAFF.

The chain joins TRBV2 to TRBJ2-5; D possibly corresponds to TRBD1 (5 bases). The CDR3 has 13 residues. Per the germline V gene, CDR1 is SNHLY and CDR2 is FYNNEI. V was clipped by 7 bases and J by 5 bases, with 14 bases between them. CDR3 loop: CASKGRQLETQYF. The CDR3 DNA is TGTGCCAGCAAGGGGCGGCAGTTGGAGACCCAGTACTTC. The full variable domain, completed using reference TRBV2 and TRBJ2-5, is EPEVTQTPSHQVTQMGQEVILRCVPISNHLYFYWYRQILGQKVEFLVSFYNNEISEKSEIFDDQFSVERPDGSNFTLKIRSTKLEDSAMYFCASKGRQLETQYFGPGTRLLVL.

The genes are TRBV12-3 or TRBV12-4 and TRBJ2-2; maybe TRBD2 (6 bases). This CDR3 has 13 amino acids. Between the trimmed V and J ends, which lost 10 bases and 5 bases, there was a span of 14 bases. CDR3 DNA: TGTGCCACCCTAAGTAGCGGTACCGGGGAGCTGTTTTTT. Translation: CATLSSGTGELFF.